The T cell receptor (beta chain) under discussion was sequenced for a study of beta chain features in type 1 diabetes. Study background: All samples combined gave about 100 million sorted cells for examination.

Expressed TCRB transcripts were sequenced, since all the RNA that had been isolated was reverse transcribed. Profiled with immunoSEQ multiplex PCR; TCRdb holds only in-frame clones, not every one. The data show 110,000 to 150,000 clones, with approximately 10% seen just once and 0.5% to 0.65% held by the top ten. The CDR3 has 15 amino acids. Germline lookup yields CDR1 SGHVS and CDR2 FNYEAQ. V shed 2 bases, J shed 5 bases, and the junction held 6 bases outside the gene matches. This clone was counted between two and nine times. Its specificity is unknown. Points from the study as a whole: A pattern of fewer insertions and more deletions at VDJ junctions was seen in type 1 diabetes patients.

This receptor was identified in a middle-aged woman in good health. This chain links TRBV7-6 with TRBJ2-7, with 10 positions matching TRBD1. Sequencing used central memory CD4+ T cells from blood. The CDR3 DNA is TGTGCCAGCAGCTTATCCGGGACAGGGGTTGACGAGCAGTACTTC. Its protein is CASSLSGTGVDEQYF.